This TCR beta chain was captured in a study of cytomegalovirus exposure and HLA in healthy donors. The overall study: Earlier, approximately 190 million T cells were analyzed, and around 100 million unique TCR beta sequences were found among them. A data release that came early held approximately 85 million unique TCRs from HLA-typed donors. Study findings and constraints: A link between a missense DCLRE1C variant and TCR beta V- and J-gene trimming emerged from a later analysis.

Concerning this clone itself: Its specificity is not known.

There are 11 residues in the CDR3. V dropped 5 bases and J dropped 7 bases, with 9 bases sitting between them. Germline CDR1 is MDHEN and CDR2 is SYDVKM. 13 Jbeta primers and 60 Vbeta primers were used for the PCR. Method: immunoSEQ multiplex PCR; TCRdb's copy keeps in-frame clones and lacks some. Here the sample spans some 120,000 clones, around 74% being singletons. The sequencing sample was made of PBMCs. The source is a woman between 18 and 30 years old in good health and CMV-seronegative. The rearrangement joins TRBV28 to TRBJ2-7; D call uncertain. The CDR3 nucleotides are TGTGCCAGCAGTCCGGGTGCAGAGCAGTACTTC. Translation: CASSPGAEQYF.